This record concerns one TCR beta chain sequence. Its antigen remains unidentified. Base qualities were left out, and no much larger clone turns up one base away. This specimen's time point label, per the study, means: baseline before first vaccination. Vaccinee samples were obtained from the UK trials COV001 and COV002, which included a single-blind randomized controlled phase 2/3 trial of AZD1222 (ChAdOx1 nCoV-19) in healthy adults. For TCRbeta chain sequencing, PBMC samples from trial participants were taken at day 0 and at day 28 after the second dose. This sample is drawn from a study of T cell responses to AZD1222 COVID-19 vaccine (dated by TCRdb to the early 2020s). With respect to the entire study: AZD1222 recipients whose second dose came at about 4 weeks and those whose second dose came at about 12 weeks were combined into one group, since spike-specific TCR depth and breadth did not differ between the two schedules. Enrollment into the trials was organized by age into subgroups of 18-55, 56-69 and 70-plus years, and those subgroups contained about 150, 27 and 61 TCR-sequenced participants, respectively. TCR sequencing covered more than 230 trial participants: 200 to 220 given two doses of AZD1222 and about 26 given two doses of MenACWY control vaccine. What the study reported, not specific to this receptor: The 56-69-year group was small, and its depth increase did not reach significance, likely because of low power. After two AZD1222 doses, both the breadth and the depth of spike-specific TCRs were significantly higher than at day 0 and than in MenACWY recipients. No day 14 peak-response samples were available, so repertoires were characterized only after the peak T cell response. Participants were mostly white British, with more females than males. The authors suggested clonal diversity may have been underestimated. Conclusions about previously exposed vaccinees are limited, since just six AZD1222 recipients were seropositive for SARS-CoV-2 at baseline. Epitopes outside the regions mutated in the B.1.351 and B.1.1.7 variants were reportedly recognized by nearly half of the unique spike-specific TCRs. The vaccine-associated CD4 TCRs covered the entire spike protein, and the dominant responses fell in regions 160-218 and 743-854.

The CDR3 regions of human TCRbeta chains were analyzed by immunosequencing. In the paper's pipeline: Repertoire TCRs were checked for matches against a reference library of SARS-CoV-2-specific TCRs that had been generated using the MIRA antigen-specificity platform. Breadth was defined as the fraction of unique TCRs that were SARS-CoV-2-associated. Depth was defined as the fraction of total T cells that were SARS-CoV-2-associated. Each spike-specific TCR was assigned to its reactive spike region and to a CD4 or CD8 class using the MIRA data. Log10-transformed breadth and depth values were compared by one-way ANOVA with Sidak's multiple comparisons tests. TCRdb re-hosts the immuneACCESS table, in-frame sequences only. Its copies lack some clones; in the studies checked, an unresolved V gene accounts for under half of them, and the cause for the rest is not known. From that table come the V and J calls and clone size; the DNA was used to work out D and trimming. Within this sample are approximately 85,000 clones, with about 90% of them counted one time only. Together, the top ten hold around 7.7% of the sample.

The TCR originated in an adult in good health. The sequenced sample was peripheral blood, obtained on day 0 of AZD1222 vaccination.

The CDR3 in this case is CASSQVGEDTQYF. The base sequence is TGCGCCAGCAGCCAAGTTGGGGAAGATACGCAGTATTTT. The rearranged segments are TRBV4-3 and TRBJ2-3, with no confidently assigned D gene. The junction shows trimming of 1 base on V and 5 bases on J, plus 7 bases between the germline ends. Counted from cysteine to phenylalanine, this CDR3 has 13 amino acids. The retained sequence is limited to the CDR3, 39 bases, with the frame set at the first base. Via the germline V gene, CDR1 is LGHNA and CDR2 YSLEER.